The next 8 T cell receptor beta chains were all read from a single sample in a study of identical twins. TCRdb re-analysed the 5' RACE reads in MiXCR, keeping a single row per CDR3 protein. Of some 190,000 distinct CDR3 sequences listed, more than 15% are singletons. Separately, the same data were catalogued under a study of T cells expressing NK-cell markers.

The material sequenced was CD8+ T cells sorted from blood. The receptors shown here come from a woman younger than 30 in good health.

The table lists this clonotype with a few counts. This sequence joins TRBV11-2 and TRBJ2-2; 14 bases are a match to TRBD2. V gave up 0 bases and J gave up 3 bases; unmatched junction bases: 6. The CDR3 covers 19 residues. Germline CDR1 and CDR2: SGHAT and FQNNGV. CDR3 bases: TGTGCCAGCAGCTTAGAACCGACTAGCGGGGGGGTTTACACCGGGGAGCTGTTTTTT. This encodes CASSLEPTSGGVYTGELFF.

The rearrangement uses TRBV5-1 and TRBJ2-1; D is undetermined. CDR1 is SGHRS and CDR2 is YFSETQ in the germline V gene. This CDR3 spans 15 amino acids. Trimming removed 4 bases from V and 9 bases from J, with 20 bases in between. CDR3 residues: CASSVDGYPFVEQFF. DNA of the CDR3: TGCGCCAGCAGCGTGGACGGATACCCTTTCGTTGAGCAGTTCTTC.

The rearrangement links TRBV15 to TRBJ2-7, with D perhaps being TRBD1 or TRBD2 (5 bases each). There are 15 residues in the CDR3. The V end lost 4 bases, the J end lost 2 bases, and 15 bases lay between the germline ends. Germline-derived CDR1 and CDR2 are LNHNV and YYDKDF (reference sequence). The CDR3 DNA sequence: TGTGCCACCAGCACACGGGACGAACATCCCTACGAGCAGTACTTC. As protein: CATSTRDEHPYEQYF.

This clonotype was detected only a few times. As DNA, the CDR3 is TGCAGTGCTAGAGATCACTCCGGATCCATCAGCGGGGAATCCACAGATACGCAGTATTTT. Amino acids: CSARDHSGSISGESTDTQYF. The chain carries TRBV20-1 and TRBJ2-3; 7 nucleotides line up with TRBD2. The V and J ends lost 0 bases and 2 bases, in that order; junction bases with no gene match: 20. Per the germline V gene, CDR1 is DFQATT and CDR2 is SNEGSKA (reference sequence). The CDR3 has 20 residues.

This clonotype was detected ten times or more. The chain has TRBV11-2 and TRBJ2-1; 8 bases fit TRBD2. CDR1 is SGHAT, CDR2 FQNNGV, per germline. The trim removed 8 bases at V and 9 bases at J, leaving 12 bases unmatched. The CDR3 sequence is 14 residues long. Here the CDR3 DNA reads TGTGCCAGCTTGTCCGGGACTAGTAGGGTTGAGCAGTTCTTC. It encodes CASLSGTSRVEQFF. Combining the CDR3 with reference TRBV11-2 and TRBJ2-1 gives the whole variable domain EAGVAQSPRYKIIEKRQSVAFWCNPISGHATLYWYQQILGQGPKLLIQFQNNGVVDDSQLPKDRFSAERLKGVDSTLKIQPAKLEDSAVYLCASLSGTSRVEQFFGPGTRLTVL.

V usage is TRBV7-9 and J usage is TRBJ2-3, with D unclear. The CDR3 consists of 11 residues. Germline V lookup: CDR1 SEHNR, CDR2 FQNEAQ (reference sequence). Trimming removed 8 bases from V and 4 bases from J, with 7 bases in between. CDR3 sequence reads: CASLWADTQYF. CDR3 bases: TGTGCCAGCCTATGGGCAGATACGCAGTATTTT.

This sequence joins TRBV10-3 and TRBJ2-4; the D gene is possibly TRBD2 (7 bases). Between the trimmed V and J ends, which lost 10 bases and 6 bases, there was a span of 16 bases. The CDR3 has 13 amino acids. The germline gives CDR1 ENHRY, CDR2 SYGVKD. CDR3 nucleotides: TGTGCCACCCTCAGGGAGGGGGTAAACATTCAGTACTTC. This sequence encodes CATLREGVNIQYF.

This clonotype was found a few times. This rearrangement joins TRBV27 to TRBJ2-7, with a tentative D call TRBD1 (6 bases). This CDR3 comprises 15 residues. Germline V CDR1 and CDR2: MNHEY, SMNVEV (reference sequence). V dropped 6 bases and J dropped 0 bases, with 15 bases sitting between them. CDR3 loop: CASSDGTTGSYEQYF. Here the CDR3 DNA reads TGTGCCAGCAGCGACGGGACAACAGGCTCCTACGAGCAGTACTTC.